These 13 T cell receptor beta chains were sequenced from one sample in a study of blood T cells in healthy people across ages (dated by TCRdb to between 2015 and 2016). The library was produced with 5' RACE. The sample was run on an Illumina HiSeq 2500. A second PCR of roughly 7 to 12 cycles was run with a J-beta primer mix and a sample-barcoded 5' primer. TCRdb reanalyzed the raw reads on its own, using fastp at Q25 for trimming and MiXCR for clone calling, and kept in-frame beta chains. CDR3 protein duplicates are merged, each entry listing the most common genes and DNA. In this sample the table shows 730,000 or so distinct CDR3 sequences, 35% to 50% of which occur a single time. Of the sample, 25% to 30% is held by the ten largest clones. The specimen sequenced was blood. These receptors were collected from a man older than 75 in good health.

This clonotype has at least ten counts. V gene TRBV9 combines with J gene TRBJ1-1; D not resolved. Germline V CDR1 and CDR2: SGDLS, YYNGEE. The CDR3 sequence is 13 residues long. V was shortened by 1 base and J by 0 bases, with 4 bases between the two germline ends. The CDR3 region has the DNA TGTGCCAGCAGCGTAAATGTGAACACTGAAGCTTTCTTT. Protein: CASSVNVNTEAFF.

V is TRBV6-6 and J is TRBJ2-5, with D possibly being TRBD1 (6 bases). V shed 8 bases and J shed 2 bases, with 15 bases lying between them. There are 14 residues in the CDR3. From germline, CDR1 is MNHNY and CDR2 SVGAGI (reference sequence). DNA of the CDR3: TGTGCCAGCGGCCGGAACAGGGATCAAGAGACCCAGTACTTC. Translating it yields CASGRNRDQETQYF.

The V and J genes are TRBV30 and TRBJ1-2, with TRBD1 as a possible D gene (5 bases). V was shortened by 2 bases and J by 13 bases, with 20 bases between the two germline ends. This CDR3 has 13 amino acids. Germline values: CDR1 GTSNPN, CDR2 SVGIG (reference sequence). The DNA of the CDR3 is TGTGCCTGGAGTTGGCAGGGAACGAAAAGCTGCACCTTC. Residues: CAWSWQGTKSCTF.

The genes are TRBV7-3 and TRBJ1-4; no firm D call. Germline values: CDR1 SGHTA, CDR2 FQGTGA. This CDR3 comprises 16 residues. V dropped 1 base and J dropped 0 bases, with 9 bases sitting between them. The CDR3 sequence is CASSLRGETTNEKLFF. The CDR3 bases are TGTGCCAGCAGCTTAAGGGGTGAAACAACTAATGAAAAACTGTTTTTT.

Comment on this clonotype: Germline is not matched at one junction end, which may reflect a read error. V usage is TRBV20-1 and J usage is TRBJ2-4; 10 bases line up with TRBD2. This CDR3 has 18 amino acids. CDR1 is DFQATT, CDR2 SNEGSKA, per germline (reference sequence). The CDR3 is CSARDGLADALAKNMQYF. In nucleotides, the CDR3 is TGCAGTGCTAGGGACGGACTAGCGGATGCCCTAGCCAAAAACATGCAGTACTTC.

The V gene is TRBV6-2 or TRBV6-3, the J gene TRBJ2-3, with D perhaps TRBD2 (6 bases). The germline V and J ends were trimmed by 6 bases and 2 bases, with 18 bases remaining between them. The CDR3 has 16 residues. Germline V gene sequence: CDR1 MNHEY, CDR2 SVGEGT. CDR3 in amino acids: CASRAVGAGFTDTQYF. CDR3 sequence (DNA): TGTGCCAGCAGGGCCGTCGGGGCGGGGTTCACAGATACGCAGTATTTT.

The chain combines TRBV10-1 with TRBJ2-7; no clear D gene. Germline V gene lookup returns CDR1 WNHNN and CDR2 SYGVQD (reference sequence). Trimming removed 3 bases from V and 4 bases from J, with 10 bases in between. The CDR3 is 13 residues long. Written as DNA, the CDR3 is TGCGCCAGCAGTGACCATCAAGGATACGAGCAGTACTTC. Its translation is CASSDHQGYEQYF.

The rearrangement uses TRBV6-2 or TRBV6-3 and TRBJ2-1, with TRBD1 identical over 7 bases. Unmatched junction bases numbered 11, after V lost 10 bases and J lost 8 bases. The CDR3 has 13 amino acids. The germline V gene has CDR1 MNHEY and CDR2 SVGEGT. For the CDR3, the DNA is TGTGCCACCGAGAGGGGCAGGGGGTATGAGCAGTTCTTC. It yields the protein CATERGRGYEQFF.

This chain joins TRBV20-1 and TRBJ2-1, with D perhaps TRBD2 (6 bases). Trimming removed 0 bases at V and 4 bases at J, with 19 bases between. CDR1 DFQATT and CDR2 SNEGSKA come from the germline V gene (reference sequence). The CDR3 is 17 residues long. The CDR3 nucleotides read TGCAGTGCTAGAGATGTAAGCTGGAGGGACCCTTACAATGAGCAGTTCTTC. Its protein product is CSARDVSWRDPYNEQFF.

The chain is built from TRBV28 and TRBJ2-7; 7 bases fit TRBD2. CDR1 and CDR2 from the germline V gene are MDHEN and SYDVKM. This CDR3 is 15 amino acids long. J gave up 4 bases and V 4 bases, and 10 bases lay outside the gene matches. DNA of the CDR3: TGTGCCAGCAGTTCGGGGGGTGTGCCCCCTTACGAGCAGTACTTC. Amino acids: CASSSGGVPPYEQYF.

This clonotype was seen more than once but under ten times. CDR3: CATSRDVGSLYEQYF. Here the CDR3 DNA reads TGTGCCACCAGCAGAGATGTGGGGTCTCTCTACGAGCAGTACTTC. The chain is built from TRBV15 and TRBJ2-7; D call uncertain. This CDR3 is built from 15 residues. Germline CDR1 reads LNHNV; CDR2 reads YYDKDF (reference sequence). The V and J ends lost 0 bases and 3 bases respectively, with 12 bases between them.

This clonotype was observed a few times. The junction and the germline gene differ at one end; a read error may be behind it. CDR3 sequence reads: CASSQPPDSATNEELFF. CDR3 nucleotides: TGCGCCAGCAGCCAACCACCCGACAGTGCAACTAATGAAGAACTGTTTTTT. The chain combines TRBV4-1 with TRBJ1-4, with D possibly TRBD1 on 5 matching bases. CDR1 MGHRA and CDR2 YSYEKL come from the germline V gene. This CDR3 is built from 17 residues.

The CDR3 protein is CASSLVAGDGYTF. The CDR3 DNA follows: TGTGCCAGCAGCTTAGTCGCAGGGGACGGCTACACCTTC. The chain joins TRBV7-2 to TRBJ1-2; D may be TRBD1 (6 bases). Looked up from germline, CDR1 is SGHTA and CDR2 is FQGNSA. There are 13 residues in the CDR3. Trimming pared 1 base from V and 8 bases from J, leaving 11 bases between.